The clone carrying this T cell receptor beta chain was detected ten times or more. These data come from a study of neurological immune-mediated disorders. MiXCR, run by TCRdb on the 5' RACE reads, gives a single entry per CDR3 protein. The table has approximately 87,000 distinct CDR3 sequences, around an eighth seen once. Germline V gene lookup returns CDR1 SGHTA and CDR2 FQGNSA. This CDR3 has 15 residues. V lost 1 base to trimming and J lost 2 bases, with 9 bases between them. The rearrangement joins TRBV7-2 to TRBJ2-4, with D unclear. This TCR derives from a woman aged 50 to 60 in good health. The sequenced material came from PBMCs. CDR3 loop: CASSLVGRTKNIQYF. The CDR3 nucleotides read TGTGCCAGCAGCTTAGTCGGGCGGACCAAAAACATTCAGTACTTC. The variable domain in full, with the rest retrieved from reference TRBV7-2 and TRBJ2-4, is GAGVSQSPSNKVTEKGKDVELRCDPISGHTALYWYRQSLGQGLEFLIYFQGNSAPDKSGLPSDRFSAERTGGSVSTLTIQRTQQEDSAVYLCASSLVGRTKNIQYFGAGTRLSVL.